This T cell receptor beta chain was sequenced in a study of long-term antiretroviral therapy in people with HIV. It was version v3.0 of the immunoSEQ assay that was run at survey level. The assay was immunoSEQ multiplex PCR, and TCRdb's table has in-frame clones only and misses some. The sample records roughly 30,000 clones, 80% being singletons. CDR3 length: 15 residues. Germline V gene data show CDR1 as MNHEY and CDR2 as SVGAGI. Trimming cost V 8 bases and J 1 base; bases outside gene matches: 5. There are a few counts of this clone. Its antigen is not known. Findings and caveats of the study: Repertoires with HIV possessed tighter CDR3 length spans than those of controls.

The material sequenced was unsorted PBMCs, taken 0.3 years after starting antiretroviral therapy. This sequence was found in a middle-aged man with HIV. The chain uses TRBV6-5 and TRBJ2-7; 13 positions agree with TRBD2. This CDR3 reads CASRRTSGGSYEQYF. CDR3 in DNA: TGTGCCAGCCGAAGGACTAGCGGGGGTTCCTACGAGCAGTACTTC.